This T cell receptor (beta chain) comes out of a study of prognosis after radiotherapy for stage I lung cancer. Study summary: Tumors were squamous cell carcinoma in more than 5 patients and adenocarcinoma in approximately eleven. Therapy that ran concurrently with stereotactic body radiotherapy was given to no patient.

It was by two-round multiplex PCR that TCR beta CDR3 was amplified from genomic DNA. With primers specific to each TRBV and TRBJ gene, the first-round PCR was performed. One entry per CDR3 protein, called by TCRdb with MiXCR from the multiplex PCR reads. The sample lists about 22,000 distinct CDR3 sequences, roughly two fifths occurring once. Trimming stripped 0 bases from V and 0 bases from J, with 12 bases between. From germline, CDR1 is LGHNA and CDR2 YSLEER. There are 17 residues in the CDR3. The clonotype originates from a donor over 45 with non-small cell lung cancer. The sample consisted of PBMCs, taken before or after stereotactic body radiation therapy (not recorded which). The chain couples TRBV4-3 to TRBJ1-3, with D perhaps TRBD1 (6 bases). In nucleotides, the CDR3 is TGCGCCAGCAGCCAAGAGTCGGGGACATACTCTGGAAACACCATATATTTT. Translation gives CASSQESGTYSGNTIYF.